This record covers a single T cell receptor (beta chain). The target antigen is unknown. Distinct nucleotide sequences in the sample also encode this CDR3. Naive CD8 isolation took CD45RO-negative cells positively selected for CCR7 and excluded terminally differentiated effector memory CD45RA+ cells. The CDR3 contains 15 residues. V was clipped by 0 bases and J by 3 bases, with 12 bases between them. Germline lookup yields CDR1 MGHRA and CDR2 YSYEKL. Execution of the assay was at deep level. Here immunoSEQ multiplex PCR was the method, and the copy in TCRdb shows in-frame clones only, minus some. The sample shows under 1 million clones, about 97% of them seen only once. This sample is drawn from a study of shared clonotypes between healthy human individuals. Notes on the study in general: Clonotype sharing among donors was expected to depend on sequencing depth.

Material: naive CD8+ T cells sorted from blood. The chain is built from TRBV4-1 and TRBJ2-7; tentatively, D is TRBD1 (6 bases). This TCR came from a man under 40 in good health. The CDR3 DNA reads as TGCGCCAGCAGCCAAGATCCAGGACAGAGCTACGAGCAGTACTTC. This sequence encodes CASSQDPGQSYEQYF.